This T cell receptor beta chain was recovered during a study of shared clonotypes between healthy human individuals. Remarks on this clone: Its antigen is unidentified.

The CDR3 length is 14 residues. Trimming shortened V by 5 bases and J by 4 bases, and 14 bases separated the two germline ends. Germline V CDR1 and CDR2: SGHTA, FQGTGA. Regarding the study as a whole: Depth was large, yet rarefaction showed that sorted-subset sequencing was incomplete.

The authors loaded 150 to 250 ng DNA, some 32,000 T cell genomes, into sorted-subset replicate PCRs. Some clones are missing from TCRdb's copy, which holds only in-frame ones; the method was immunoSEQ multiplex PCR. Among 550,000 to 800,000 clones listed, about 74% were seen once. Material for sequencing was memory CD4+ T cells sorted from blood. Stated subset: CD45RA-negative fraction. The chain employs TRBV7-3 and TRBJ1-1; D is perhaps TRBD1 (5 bases). The source of this sequence is a young woman in good health. The CDR3 nucleotides are TGTGCCAGCAGCCCGCAGGGATCGAGCACTGAAGCTTTCTTT. It is translated as CASSPQGSSTEAFF.